The clone carrying this T cell receptor (beta chain) was detected a few times. The antigen is not known. The protocol was immunoSEQ multiplex PCR, while the TCRdb copy is restricted to in-frame clones and leaves out a portion. The table includes tens of thousands of clones, around 93% detected once. The data stem from a study of graft-versus-host responses after intestinal transplantation. CDR1 is SQVTM, CDR2 ANQGSEA, per germline. V was trimmed by 5 bases and J by 7 bases, leaving 8 bases between them. The CDR3 consists of 10 residues. The J gene is TRBJ1-1, the V gene TRBV29-1, with D possibly TRBD1 on 5 matching bases. The sample consisted of unstimulated CD4+ T cells sorted from spleen or lymph node cells, taken before transplant. This clonotype was obtained from a human donor who was the organ donor for an intestinal transplant. In DNA, the CDR3 is TGCAGCGTTAAGGGACTTGAAGCTTTCTTT. It translates to CSVKGLEAFF.